The present T cell receptor beta chain was sequenced within a study of long-term antiretroviral therapy in people with HIV. Study overall: There is a gap of about a decade between the earliest samples and the later 2015 immediate-ART recommendation.

About this clone: Its cognate antigen is unknown.

Study findings and constraints: Upon ART, diversity increased but remained lower than transplant donor controls.

The CDR3 totals 15 residues. Researchers report immunoSEQ v3.0 was run at survey level. Sequencing had a target that covered roughly 40,000-50,000 T-cell genomes per sample. Profiled with immunoSEQ multiplex PCR; TCRdb holds only in-frame clones, not every one. Among about 30,000 clones, around nine tenths were seen once, and the ten largest hold around 4.1%. This TCR came from a woman aged 18-35 years with HIV. J is TRBJ1-5 and V is TRBV21-1. TRBV21-1 is termed a pseudogene. The sequences come from unsorted PBMCs, collected 0.5 years after starting antiretroviral therapy. The CDR3 loop is CASSSLKKGNQPQHF. The CDR3 nucleotides are TGTGCCAGCAGCTCTCTTAAAAAGGGCAATCAGCCCCAGCATTTT.